Listed here is a single T cell receptor beta chain. Its specificity is not known. V was pared by 6 bases and J by 9 bases, with 5 bases of the junction left unmatched. The CDR3 sequence is 14 residues long. CDR1 is MNHEY and CDR2 is SVGAGI in the germline V gene. This sample was included in a study of cytomegalovirus exposure and HLA in healthy donors. Study-wide context: Drawn from HLA-typed donors, around 85 million unique TCRs were held in an early data release. Study findings and constraints: The study recorded 160 or so TCR beta chains that were cytomegalovirus-associated.

In the PCR, 60 Vbeta and 13 Jbeta primers were used. Sequenced by immunoSEQ multiplex PCR; TCRdb stores in-frame clones only, minus some. The sample shows some 120,000 clones, about two thirds of them seen only once. This receptor was taken from a man aged 55 to 70 in good health and CMV-seropositive. The J gene is TRBJ1-6, the V gene TRBV6-5; TRBD1 aligns across 10 bases. Sequenced input: PBMCs. CDR3 nucleotides: TGTGCCAGCAGCCCCGGGACAGGGGTTTCACCCCTCCACTTT. This gives the protein CASSPGTGVSPLHF.